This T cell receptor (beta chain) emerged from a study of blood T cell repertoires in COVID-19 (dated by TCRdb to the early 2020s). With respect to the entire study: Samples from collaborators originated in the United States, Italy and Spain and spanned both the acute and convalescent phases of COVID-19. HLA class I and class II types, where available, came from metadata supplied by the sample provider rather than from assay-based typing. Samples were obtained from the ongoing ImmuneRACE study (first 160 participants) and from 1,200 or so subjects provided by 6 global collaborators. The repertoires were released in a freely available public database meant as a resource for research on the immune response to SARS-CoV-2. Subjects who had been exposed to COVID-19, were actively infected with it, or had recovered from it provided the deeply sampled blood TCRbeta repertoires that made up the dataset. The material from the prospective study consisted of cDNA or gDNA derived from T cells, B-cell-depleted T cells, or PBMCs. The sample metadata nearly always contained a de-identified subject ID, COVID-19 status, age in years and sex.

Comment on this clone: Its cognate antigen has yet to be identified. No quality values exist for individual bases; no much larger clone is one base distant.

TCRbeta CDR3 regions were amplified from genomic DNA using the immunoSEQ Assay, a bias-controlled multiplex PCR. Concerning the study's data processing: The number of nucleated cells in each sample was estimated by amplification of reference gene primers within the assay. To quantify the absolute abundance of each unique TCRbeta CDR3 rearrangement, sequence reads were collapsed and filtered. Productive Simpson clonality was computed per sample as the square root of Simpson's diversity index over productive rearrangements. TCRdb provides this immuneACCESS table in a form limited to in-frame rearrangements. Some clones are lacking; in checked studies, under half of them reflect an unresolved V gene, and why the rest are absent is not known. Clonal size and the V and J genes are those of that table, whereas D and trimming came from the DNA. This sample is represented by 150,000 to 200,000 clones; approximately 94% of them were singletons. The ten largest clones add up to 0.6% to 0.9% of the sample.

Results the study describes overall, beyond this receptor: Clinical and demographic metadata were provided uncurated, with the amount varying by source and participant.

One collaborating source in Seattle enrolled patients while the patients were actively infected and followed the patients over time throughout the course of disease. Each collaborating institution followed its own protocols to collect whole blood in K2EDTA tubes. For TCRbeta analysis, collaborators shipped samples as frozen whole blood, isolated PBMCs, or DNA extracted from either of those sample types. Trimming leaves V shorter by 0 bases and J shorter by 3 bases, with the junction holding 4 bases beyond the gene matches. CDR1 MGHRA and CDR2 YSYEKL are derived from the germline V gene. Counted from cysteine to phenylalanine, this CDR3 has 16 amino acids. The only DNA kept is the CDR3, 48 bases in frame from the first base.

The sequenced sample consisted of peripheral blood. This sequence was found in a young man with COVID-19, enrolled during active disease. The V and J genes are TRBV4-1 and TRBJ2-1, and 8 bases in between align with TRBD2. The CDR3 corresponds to CASSQDARGDYNEQFF. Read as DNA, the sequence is TGCGCCAGCAGCCAAGACGCGCGGGGGGACTACAATGAGCAGTTCTTC.